This is a list of T cell receptor beta chains from one sample in a study of blood T cell repertoires in COVID-19. Sequencing used immunoSEQ multiplex PCR; TCRdb keeps in-frame clones, though not all of them. The repertoire includes 150,000 to 200,000 clones, around 89% of them detected once, and under 2% sits in the top ten. Material for sequencing was peripheral blood. The receptors originated from a man between 18 and 29 years old who had recovered from COVID-19. CDR3s include the opening cysteine and the closing phenylalanine or tryptophan. Each record gives: clone size, J gene, D gene, V gene, CDR3 DNA, CDR3 protein. The D gene is left open where the match is weak. Clone size is stated in some rows and not others, as once, few, many or a class when expanded.

>once|TRBJ2-1|TRBD2|TRBV28
TGTGCCAGCAGCCCCCTAGGGACTAGCGGGAACAATGAGCAGTTCTTC
CASSPLGTSGNNEQFF
>NA|TRBJ1-2|NA|TRBV9
TGTGCCAGCAGCGTGGCCGGAGGCTCCTATGGCTACACCTTC
CASSVAGGSYGYTF
>NA|TRBJ2-5|NA|TRBV9
TGTGCCAGCAGCGTAGGAGAAGAGACCCAGTACTTC
CASSVGEETQYF
>once|TRBJ1-2|NA|TRBV7-2
TGTGCCAGCAGCTTAATGCTGTACGACAGATATGGCTACACCTTC
CASSLMLYDRYGYTF
>NA|TRBJ2-7|NA|TRBV11-2
TGTGCCAGCAGCTTTGACACCTCCTACGAGCAGTACTTC
CASSFDTSYEQYF
>NA|TRBJ2-7|NA|TRBV5-4
TGTGCCAGCAGCGGAAGGACAAGCGGGCGCCACGAGCAGTACTTC
CASSGRTSGRHEQYF
>NA|TRBJ2-4|NA|TRBV30
TGTGCCTGGGATAGAAGCGGACGAGAGCGTAACATTCAGTACTTC
CAWDRSGRERNIQYF
>NA|TRBJ2-1|TRBD2|TRBV6-2/TRBV6-3
TGTGCCAGCTGTTCCGGGACTAGCGGATACAATGAGCAGTTCTTC
CASCSGTSGYNEQFF
>NA|TRBJ2-1|TRBD2|TRBV11-2
TGTGCCAGCAGCTTATTAGCGGGAGAATTGCAGTTCTTC
CASSLLAGELQFF
>NA|TRBJ2-1|NA|TRBV20-1
TGCAGTGCTAGTGGTCCTACCTACAATGAGCAGTTCTTC
CSASGPTYNEQFF
>NA|TRBJ1-2|TRBD1|TRBV29-1
TGCAGCGTTTGGAACAGGGGAGGCTACACCTTC
CSVWNRGGYTF
>NA|TRBJ2-7|TRBD1|TRBV28
TGTGCCAGCAGTTCGGGACAGATTTACGAGCAGTACTTC
CASSSGQIYEQYF
>once|TRBJ2-1|NA|TRBV9
TGTGCCAGCAGCGCGAGAAGGGGCAATGAGCAGTTCTTC
CASSARRGNEQFF
>NA|TRBJ2-3|NA|TRBV6-5
TGTGCCAGCAGTACAGAAGGTTCTAGCACAGATACGCAGTATTTT
CASSTEGSSTDTQYF
>NA|TRBJ2-7|TRBD1|TRBV7-9
TGTGCCAGCAGCTTGGACAGGGGCTACGAGCAGTACTTC
CASSLDRGYEQYF
>NA|TRBJ2-2|TRBD2|TRBV4-1
TGCGCCAGCAGCCAAGGGTATAGCGGGAGAGGTAACACCGGGGAGCTGTTTTTT
CASSQGYSGRGNTGELFF
>few|TRBJ2-5|TRBD1|TRBV7-9
TGTGCCAGCAGCTACAGGGGTGAAGAGACCCAGTACTTC
CASSYRGEETQYF
>NA|TRBJ1-3|NA|TRBV19
TGTGCCAGTAGTATCTTAAACACCATATATTTT
CASSILNTIYF
>NA|TRBJ1-1|TRBD1|TRBV19
TGTGCCAGTAGTATAGCCACAGGGGGTGCCACTGAAGCTTTCTTT
CASSIATGGATEAFF
>NA|TRBJ1-4|TRBD1|TRBV24-1
TGTGCCACCAGTGATCCAAGACAGGGTGGAGCTGAAAAACTGTTTTTT
CATSDPRQGGAEKLFF
>NA|TRBJ1-6|NA|TRBV2
TGTGCCAGCAGCAGAGAAGGGGGTAATTCACCCCTCCACTTT
CASSREGGNSPLHF
>NA|TRBJ2-1|TRBD2|TRBV19
TGTGCCAGTAGGGTAGCGGGAAACCACAATGAGCAGTTCTTC
CASRVAGNHNEQFF
>NA|TRBJ1-1|TRBD1|TRBV6-5
TGTGCCAGCAGTTACTCAACAGGGGTTCGGAACACTGAAGCTTTCTTT
CASSYSTGVRNTEAFF
>NA|TRBJ2-5|TRBD1|TRBV18
TGTGCCAGCTCACCACCGAGCAGGGGACAGGAGACCCAGTACTTC
CASSPPSRGQETQYF
>NA|TRBJ1-1|TRBD1|TRBV19
TGTGCCAGTACCGCCGGGGCACAGGGGGCGGAAAGGACTGAAGCTTTCTTT
CASTAGAQGAERTEAFF
>NA|TRBJ1-2|TRBD1|TRBV28
TGTGCCAGCAGTTCCCCCGACAGGGGGACGGATGGCTACACCTTC
CASSSPDRGTDGYTF
>NA|TRBJ1-2|NA|TRBV7-9
TGTGCCAGCAGCTTAGCGGGACACGGCTATGGCTACACCTTC
CASSLAGHGYGYTF
>NA|TRBJ1-1|NA|TRBV24-1
TGTGCCACCAGTCATGGCGGGGGTACCACTGAAGCTTTCTTT
CATSHGGGTTEAFF
>NA|TRBJ2-7|TRBD2|TRBV5-5
TGTGCCAGCAGCTTGATAGCGGGAAATATCTACGAGCAGTACTTC
CASSLIAGNIYEQYF
>NA|TRBJ2-1|TRBD2|TRBV5-8
TGTGCCAGCAGCTTGGCTTGGCTAGCGGGAGGGCCACCCCAGTTCTTC
CASSLAWLAGGPPQFF